This paragraph covers one TCR beta chain sequence. The data were obtained in a study of OX40 agonist ivuxolimab in advanced cancers. Across the study: From about 20 to 80 years was the age range, with a mean of approximately 58 years, and roughly 83% were male. A partial response was reached by three patients: one with hepatocellular carcinoma and two with cutaneous melanoma.

Between the trimmed V and J ends, which lost 4 bases and 6 bases, there was a span of 10 bases. The CDR3 has 13 residues. Germline V gene data show CDR1 as SGHNT and CDR2 as YYREEE (reference sequence). Measured with immunoSEQ multiplex PCR; TCRdb has only the in-frame clones, and not every one. Of fewer than 40,000 clones detected, roughly nine tenths appear once; the ten largest clones hold 0.8% to 1%. This sample comprised CD4+ or CD8+ T cells sorted from blood, obtained in a trial of the OX40 agonist ivuxolimab. The rearrangement links TRBV5-4 to TRBJ2-2; D possibly corresponds to TRBD1 (5 bases). The sequence was obtained from an adult with an advanced solid tumor such as melanoma, head and neck, liver or kidney cancer. The CDR3 loop is CASSPRVSGELFF. The CDR3 DNA reads as TGTGCCAGCAGCCCCAGGGTATCCGGGGAGCTGTTTTTT.